Sequencing of this T cell receptor (beta chain) was carried out in a study of regulatory T cells in long-lasting Graves disease (dated by TCRdb to about 2021). For the wider study: Newly diagnosed Graves' disease patients had taken antithyroid drugs for less than 3 months. Peripheral blood TCR sequencing and RNA sequencing compared persistent Graves' disease patients with newly diagnosed Graves' disease patients. The study took place in China and was registered as a clinical trial. A total of roughly 33 samples were covered by TCR sequencing, comprising approximately 13 persistent and 20 newly diagnosed Graves' disease patients. The paper's findings and limits, for the study overall: Lower TCR Shannon entropy and fewer highly expanded clones were observed in persistent Graves' disease patients than in newly diagnosed patients, which suggested clonal expansion. Because the primary lesion, thyroid tissue, could not be accessed, the study looked at peripheral blood alone. More public clonotypes were shared among persistent patients (more than 2,500) than among newly diagnosed patients (966). Sequencing and analysis were restricted to the TCR beta chain. As a limitation, the authors acknowledged that the small sample size may reduce accuracy. TRBV28, TRBJ1-2 and TRBJ2-5 were preferentially used in persistent disease, while TRBV20-1 and TRBJ2-1 were favored in newly diagnosed disease.

Relative to germline, V is 7 bases shorter and J is 0 bases shorter, with 10 bases between their ends. Sequences SGHRS (CDR1) and YFSETQ (CDR2) are obtained from the germline V gene. Including cysteine and phenylalanine, the CDR3 has 13 amino acids. This entry keeps only the CDR3 DNA: 39 bases, framed from base 1. In light of the paper, this sample's time point label describes: newly diagnosed GD, antithyroid drugs for less than 3 months. For both TCR sequencing and RNA sequencing, RNA was extracted from PBMCs using TRIzol. Graves' disease was diagnosed according to American Thyroid Association guidelines. Recruitment of patients was carried out at an endocrinology department in Xi'an, China. Each patient gave approximately 9 milliliters of peripheral blood, collected in an EDTA anticoagulant tube. PBMCs were isolated by Ficoll Paque Plus density gradient separation without further T cell sorting. An Agilent 2100 Bioanalyzer and agarose gel were used to check RNA quality, while a NanoDrop 2000 measured RNA concentration.

The method was multiplex PCR. This sample was sequenced with an Illumina HiSeq 4000. To build TCR beta libraries, CDR3 regions were amplified by Arm-PCR using iRepertoire HTBI primers. Before sequencing, the PCR products went through gel purification. In the original analysis: Gene usage analysis of CDR3 amino acid clonotypes relied on the roughly 64 TRBV and 15 or so TRBJ segments identified across samples. COPE and FqMerger were used to merge filtered high-quality paired reads into contigs. BLAST was used to align contigs to the IMGT TRBV, TRBD and TRBJ reference genes, and CDR3 was defined following IMGT. Any clonotype with a frequency above 0.1% was counted as a highly expanded clone. Shannon entropy was used to measure repertoire diversity, and the Gini coefficient was used to measure V-J evenness. A clonotype was considered public if more than one individual shared it. Through fastp at Q25 and MiXCR, TCRdb rebuilt clones from the public reads, retaining in-frame beta chains. When rows share a CDR3 protein, they turn into one entry using the most common DNA and genes. Clone size and V and J calls follow TCRdb, not the original study. The table for this sample lists 560,000 or so distinct CDR3 sequences; around 16% of them were counted only once. Around 11% of the sample lies in the top ten.

This clonotype was recorded at least ten times. The antigen it binds to is not known. No base qualities exist here, and no much larger clone lies one base off it. These data were likewise used in another study, on T cells in Graves' hyperthyroidism and ophthalmopathy. The second investigation adds: Stable Graves' hyperthyroidism was defined as the absence of progression to ophthalmopathy over 18 months of follow-up. Hyperthyroidism patients were newly diagnosed, had a disease duration of under 2 months, and were aged 18 to 65 years. The study excluded patients with uncontrolled infections, other autoimmune diseases, pregnancy or lactation. Diagnoses were established on the basis of clinical symptoms, serum thyroxine and TRAb, thyroid ultrasound, and orbital computed tomography. The first round of RT-PCR for the TCR CDR3 was performed with the HTBI primer set and the Qiagen OneStep RT-PCR kit. Blood samples also contained most of the expanded thyroid clonotypes (frequency above 0.001), which suggests that blood repertoires may reflect thyroid immune responses. In cross-validation, a model built on a 13 V-J signature told ophthalmopathy apart from stable hyperthyroidism with roughly 87% sensitivity and roughly 82% specificity, and in testing the same model reached 80%/75%. During validation, the model predicted progression to ophthalmopathy a median of around six months ahead of onset, with roughly 65% sensitivity and less than 85% specificity. TCR V-J signatures able to tell the groups apart were searched for in a discovery cohort of 90 to 100 patients, of whom more than 40 had Graves' ophthalmopathy and 55 to 60 had stable Graves' hyperthyroidism. Prospective prediction of ophthalmopathy was tested in an independent validation cohort of 18 hyperthyroidism patients and 17 patients who later progressed to ophthalmopathy. The roughly 91 discovery patients were randomly divided into training and test sets at a 7:3 ratio. Thyroid tissue and blood T-cell repertoires from several Graves' hyperthyroidism patients were also compared in the study. Once sampling was done, hyperthyroidism patients were given methimazole at a starting dose of 30 mg daily, whereas ophthalmopathy patients were given high-dose intravenous methylprednisolone. The libraries were constructed in a second round of multiplex PCR and then size-selected and purified. Sequencing of the libraries was done on an Illumina HiSeq2000 using paired-end 100 bp reads. SOAPnuke was used to process the raw data, removing reads that contained adapters or uncalled bases, had a mean Phred below 15, or lacked an exact match to the constant primer or identifier. High-quality paired reads were merged with COPE v1.2.5, and unique nucleotide sequences were defined as clonotypes. MiTCR v1.1 was used to align the clonotypes against IMGT TRBV, TRBD and TRBJ reference segments. The analysis included only V-J combinations with a frequency above 0.0001, which together covered 99.2% of the repertoires. A TCS score was defined as the ratio between F50 (clonal expansion) and ExV (chaos), using BLOSUM62-based TCRdist between CDR3 peptides within each V-J. Welch's t-statistics and random forest reduced 514 V-J features to 13, which were used in a naive Bayes classifier (R e1071). No statistical method was used to fix the sample size in advance, and group allocation was not hidden from the investigators. TCR Vbeta CDR3 sequencing of some 140 peripheral blood samples (43 ophthalmopathy, approximately 80 hyperthyroidism and about 17 progressor patients) is reported in the paper.

The V gene is TRBV5-1 and the J gene is TRBJ1-1, with TRBD1 as a weak D call on 5 bases. The TCR sequence derives from a young man with Graves disease. Donor details come from another sample of the same person, matched by shared clones. The sample was peripheral blood mononuclear cells (PBMCs), taken at new diagnosis, from a patient treated with antithyroid drugs. The nucleotide sequence is TGCGCCAGCCGGGACGGATTGAACACTGAAGCTTTCTTT. It specifies CASRDGLNTEAFF.